This T cell receptor beta chain was sequenced during a study of T cell repertoires in cytomegalovirus infection (dated by TCRdb to about 2019). Some background on the complete study: The HLA type of each donor mattered for the analysis, because public TCR beta signatures pointed to carriage of CMV infection along with the matching HLA type.

The germline V gene (reference sequence) specifies GTSNPN as CDR1 and SVGIG as CDR2. V lost 5 bases and J lost 8 bases, and the count of bases not matched to a germline gene is 11. The CDR3, from cysteine to phenylalanine, totals 14 residues. Left in the record is the CDR3 DNA by itself, 42 bases read in frame from the first base. The listed sequencing device is Illumina HiSeq 1500. TCRdb cleaned the public reads at Q25 with fastp, built clones with MiXCR and kept in-frame beta chains. Entries are consolidated by CDR3 protein sequence, retaining the most common genes and DNA. Across this sample there are approximately 76,000 distinct CDR3 sequences, with approximately 3.7% seen only once. The ten largest account for 4% to 5.5% of the sample. The full study reports these points: Cumulative frequency of public TCR beta family members discriminated carriers of CMV infection plus the relevant HLA type in this cohort and an independent approximately 370-donor cohort. In the ex vivo response, HLA-C-restricted CMV-specific TCR beta clonotypes were dominant, and in two of eight donors the single most frequent clonotype came from this HLA-C-restricted group.

This clonotype was found a few times. What this receptor recognizes is not known. Base quality data are lacking; no much larger clone is found one base away. What was sequenced was PBMCs. Recombination connected TRBV30 to TRBJ2-1; 8 nucleotides in the junction match TRBD1. The origin of this receptor is a human donor in good health (CMV status not recorded). Some clones in this sample may be carry-over from other donors' samples. The nucleotide sequence reads as follows: TGTGCCTGGGAACGGACAGGGTTATCGGATGAGCAGTTCTTC. It specifies CAWERTGLSDEQFF.